Shown below are 30 T cell receptor beta chains from a single sample sequenced in a study of T cell responses to AZD1222 COVID-19 vaccine. The repertoire was sequenced with immunoSEQ multiplex PCR; TCRdb's copy has only in-frame clones and lacks some. This table has some 250,000 clones, 90% to 95% appearing once. The starting material was peripheral blood, obtained 28 days after the second AZD1222 dose. The receptors derive from an adult who received the AZD1222 COVID-19 vaccine.

The J gene is TRBJ1-1, the V gene TRBV3-1 (or the pseudogene TRBV3-2); no clear D. The germline CDR1 and CDR2 sequences are LGHDT and YNNKEL (reference sequence). V was shortened by 0 bases and J by 3 bases, with 17 bases between the two germline ends. The CDR3 contains 17 residues. This CDR3 reads CASSQDSRASTDTEAFF. The CDR3 bases are TGTGCCAGCAGCCAAGATTCGAGGGCAAGTACTGACACTGAAGCTTTCTTT.

The chain couples TRBV6-5 to TRBJ2-7, with D possibly called TRBD1 or TRBD2 (5 bases each). V shed 1 base and J shed 6 bases, with 16 bases lying between them. This CDR3 region has 15 residues. Looked up from germline, CDR1 is MNHEY and CDR2 is SVGAGI. CDR3 region: CASSYWGYGGSEQYF. In DNA form, the CDR3 reads TGTGCCAGCAGTTACTGGGGTTATGGGGGAAGCGAGCAGTACTTC.

V and J are TRBV27 and TRBJ2-1, with D unresolved. V was pared by 0 bases and J by 3 bases, with 3 bases between. This CDR3 spans 13 amino acids. Germline values: CDR1 MNHEY, CDR2 SMNVEV (reference sequence). The CDR3: CASSLSIYNEQFF. The CDR3 nucleotides read TGTGCCAGCAGTTTATCGATCTACAATGAGCAGTTCTTC.

This clone appeared a single time. This chain links TRBV2 with TRBJ1-6, with D possibly matching TRBD1 (5 bases). Germline CDR1 and CDR2: SNHLY and FYNNEI. The CDR3 has 18 residues. Between the trimmed V and J ends, which lost 4 bases and 7 bases, there was a span of 23 bases. Here the CDR3 DNA reads TGTGCCAGCAGTGGCCAGGGTCACTACCCTTCTAAGAATTCACCCCTCCACTTT. This gives the protein CASSGQGHYPSKNSPLHF.

The gene calls are TRBV10-3 and TRBJ1-2; TRBD1 aligns across 8 bases. Trimming at V came to 6 bases and at J to 1 base, leaving 4 bases not matched to a gene. Germline V gives CDR1 ENHRY, CDR2 SYGVKD. This CDR3 has 14 amino acids. CDR3 amino acids: CAIRTGALNYGYTF. The CDR3 nucleotides are TGTGCCATCAGGACAGGGGCGCTTAACTATGGCTACACCTTC.

The chain is built from TRBV10-3 and TRBJ2-7, with TRBD1 matching 8 bases. In germline, CDR1 is ENHRY, CDR2 SYGVKD. This CDR3 region has 12 residues. Trimming took 10 bases from V and 6 from J; bases not matched to a gene: 8. CDR3 nucleotide sequence: TGTGCCACCGGACAGGGACCTGGCGAGCAGTACTTC. This codes for CATGQGPGEQYF.

V is TRBV19 and J is TRBJ1-1; D is possibly TRBD1 (5 bases). CDR1 LNHDA and CDR2 SQIVND come from the germline V gene (reference sequence). Trimming took 10 bases from V and 1 from J, leaving 13 bases between them. The CDR3 runs 13 residues. CDR3 nucleotide sequence: TGTGCCACCAGTGGTGGGGCGAACACTGAAGCTTTCTTT. Its translation is CATSGGANTEAFF.

The genes are TRBV6-1 and TRBJ2-1, with 7 bases matching TRBD1. This CDR3 contains 14 residues. Germline CDR1 reads MNHNS; CDR2 reads SASEGT. J lost 7 bases, V lost 3 bases, and 6 bases had no gene match. The CDR3 here is CASSDWDRQNEQFF. CDR3 coding DNA: TGTGCCAGCAGTGATTGGGACAGACAGAATGAGCAGTTCTTC.

CDR3 DNA: TGTGCCAGCAGCTTTAACAGAAGAGAAAAACTGTTTTTT. The encoded protein is CASSFNRREKLFF. The V gene is TRBV7-2, the J gene TRBJ1-4; D ambiguous. The germline gives CDR1 SGHTA, CDR2 FQGNSA. The germline V and J ends were trimmed by 3 bases and 8 bases, with 10 bases remaining between them. The CDR3 sequence is 13 residues long.

J is TRBJ1-5 and V is TRBV12-3 or TRBV12-4; D ambiguous. The CDR3 has 13 residues. V was pared by 0 bases and J by 5 bases, with 5 bases between. The DNA of the CDR3 is TGTGCCAGCAGTTTAGCGACCCATCAGCCCCAGCATTTT. It specifies CASSLATHQPQHF.

The V gene is TRBV11-1, the J gene TRBJ2-3; D is possibly TRBD2 (6 bases). There are 13 residues in the CDR3. The V gene lost 8 bases and the J gene lost 8 bases, with 17 bases spanning the gap. Germline V gene sequence: CDR1 SGHAT, CDR2 FQDESV (reference sequence). Written as DNA, the CDR3 is TGTGCCAGCGTGGGACGGGAGATCGGTACGCAGTATTTT. Its protein is CASVGREIGTQYF.

The chain is built from TRBV7-9 and TRBJ1-1; TRBD1 matches at 9 bases. Looked up from germline, CDR1 is SEHNR and CDR2 is FQNEAQ (reference sequence). This CDR3 region has 16 residues. Unmatched junction bases numbered 7, after V lost 0 bases and J lost 5 bases. DNA of the CDR3: TGTGCCAGCAGCTTAGCGGAGGGGACAGGGCGGACTGAAGCTTTCTTT. Translating it yields CASSLAEGTGRTEAFF. The full variable domain, rest sourced from reference TRBV7-9 and TRBJ1-1, is DTGVSQNPRHKITKRGQNVTFRCDPISEHNRLYWYRQTLGQGPEFLTYFQNEAQLEKSRLLSDRFSAERPKGSFSTLEIQRTEQGDSAMYLCASSLAEGTGRTEAFFGQGTRLTVV.

As DNA, the CDR3 is TGTGCCATCAGCCGGGTGGGCTATGGCTACACCTTC. Translated, it gives CAISRVGYGYTF. The chain has TRBV10-3 and TRBJ1-2; D not resolved. V shed 6 bases and J shed 4 bases, with 9 bases lying between them. The length of the CDR3 is 12 residues. Germline V gene sequence: CDR1 ENHRY, CDR2 SYGVKD.

V gene TRBV28 combines with J gene TRBJ1-5, with no clear D. From germline, CDR1 is MDHEN and CDR2 SYDVKM. Trimming removed 4 bases at V and 7 bases at J, with 14 bases between. The CDR3 runs to 14 residues. CDR3 DNA sequence: TGTGCCAGCAGTTCCGCTTCGTTCCTCCAGCCCCAGCATTTT. The encoded protein is CASSSASFLQPQHF.

J is TRBJ2-7 and V is TRBV20-1; no clear D gene. The germline V and J ends were trimmed by 3 bases and 2 bases, with 14 bases remaining between them. This CDR3 spans 14 amino acids. Germline CDR1 reads DFQATT; CDR2 reads SNEGSKA (reference sequence). The CDR3 protein is CSASPQLSTYEQYF. In DNA, the CDR3 is TGCAGTGCTAGTCCTCAACTCAGTACCTACGAGCAGTACTTC.

The gene calls are TRBV27 and TRBJ2-7; 9 positions agree with TRBD1. Germline trimming cut 6 bases from V and 5 bases from J; bases unmatched to any gene: 11. The germline V gene has CDR1 MNHEY and CDR2 SMNVEV (reference sequence). The CDR3 is made up of 15 amino acids. The CDR3 is CASSYFGDRAHEQYF. CDR3 bases: TGTGCCAGCAGCTACTTTGGGGACAGGGCTCACGAGCAGTACTTC.

This clone was observed a handful of times. The V call is TRBV14, the J call TRBJ2-3, with 11 bases identical to TRBD2. This CDR3 is built from 14 residues. Germline CDR1 is SGHDN and CDR2 is FVKESK. V shed 4 bases, J shed 6 bases, and the junction held 3 bases outside the gene matches. The CDR3 loop is CASSPSGGPDTQYF. The CDR3 DNA follows: TGTGCCAGCAGCCCTAGCGGGGGGCCGGATACGCAGTATTTT.

This chain uses TRBV7-2 with TRBJ1-1; unclear D gene. This CDR3 is 13 amino acids long. Trimming took 3 bases from V and 6 from J, leaving 11 bases between them. Germline CDR1 reads SGHTA; CDR2 reads FQGNSA. The CDR3 here is CASSLRSPAEAFF. CDR3 bases: TGTGCCAGCAGCTTGAGGAGTCCCGCTGAAGCTTTCTTT.

The chain recombines TRBV4-3 with TRBJ2-7; no firm D call. CDR3 size: 16 residues. V lost 2 bases, J lost 0 bases, and 14 bases lay in between. Germline CDR1 LGHNA, CDR2 YSLEER. The CDR3 sequence is CASSQNPQAPSYEQYF. CDR3 DNA: TGCGCCAGCAGCCAAAACCCCCAGGCCCCCTCCTACGAGCAGTACTTC.

V and J are TRBV4-1 and TRBJ2-7; weak D call: TRBD1 (6 bases). Germline assignment: CDR1 MGHRA and CDR2 YSYEKL. Trimming cost V 1 base and J 3 bases, with 10 bases left between them. CDR3 length equals 14 residues. The CDR3 is CASSQGGQNYEQYF. The CDR3 DNA reads TGCGCCAGCAGCCAAGGGGGGCAAAACTACGAGCAGTACTTC.

The chain combines TRBV4-2 with TRBJ2-5; TRBD2 agrees at 10 bases. The CDR3 runs 17 residues. Unmatched junction bases numbered 8, after V lost 0 bases and J lost 4 bases. Germline CDR1 reads LGHNA; CDR2 reads YNFKEQ. CDR3 sequence (DNA): TGTGCCAGCAGCCAAGACCCTTCTAGCGGGAGCAGAGAGACCCAGTACTTC. Translating it yields CASSQDPSSGSRETQYF.

This clone was found once. The chain joins TRBV3-1 (or the pseudogene TRBV3-2) to TRBJ1-1, with 8 bases fitting TRBD1. Germline lookup yields CDR1 LGHDT and CDR2 YNNKEL (reference sequence). Losses at the gene ends were 5 bases for V and 4 bases for J; bases not matched to a gene: 9. This CDR3 has 15 amino acids. CDR3 bases: TGTGCCAGCAGCGTGCACCAGGGGGCTAGCACTGAAGCTTTCTTT. It specifies CASSVHQGASTEAFF.

The chain is built from TRBV5-5 and TRBJ1-2, with TRBD1 as a possible D gene (5 bases). CDR1 and CDR2 from the germline V gene are SGHKS and YYEKEE (reference sequence). Trimming took 1 base from V and 12 from J, leaving 13 bases between them. The CDR3 is made up of 12 amino acids. CDR3 sequence: CASSLRGEKNTF. The DNA of the CDR3 is TGTGCCAGCAGCTTGCGGGGGGAAAAAAACACCTTC.

This sequence joins TRBV7-3 and TRBJ2-1, with TRBD2 identical over 7 bases. CDR3 length: 15 amino acids. J gave up 0 bases and V 6 bases, and 5 bases lay outside the gene matches. Germline assignment: CDR1 SGHTA and CDR2 FQGTGA. The CDR3 loop is CASRPAGSSYNEQFF. The CDR3 DNA is TGTGCCAGCAGACCAGCGGGGAGCTCCTACAATGAGCAGTTCTTC.

The CDR3 sequence is CASSNRLTGLGTDTQYF. The DNA for the CDR3 is TGTGCCAGCAGCAACCGACTCACCGGCCTCGGTACAGATACGCAGTATTTT. V and J are TRBV9 and TRBJ2-3; D not resolved. V lost 4 bases and J 3 bases, leaving 21 bases between the germline ends. The CDR3 totals 17 residues. The germline V gene has CDR1 SGDLS and CDR2 YYNGEE.

This clone turned up a few times. The chain recombines TRBV27 with TRBJ2-2; 8 positions match TRBD1. The J segment lost 8 bases and the V segment lost 6 bases, leaving 5 bases of the junction unmatched. This CDR3 has 13 residues. The germline CDR1 and CDR2 sequences are MNHEY and SMNVEV (reference sequence). In DNA, the CDR3 is TGTGCCAGCAGGGACAGGGAAGATGGGGAGCTGTTTTTT. It translates to CASRDREDGELFF.

V is TRBV9 and J is TRBJ2-1; the D is unclear. V lost 0 bases to trimming and J lost 4 bases, with 5 bases between them. There are 13 residues in the CDR3. Germline CDR1 reads SGDLS; CDR2 reads YYNGEE. CDR3: CASSVGRYNEQFF. CDR3 DNA: TGTGCCAGCAGCGTAGGGCGTTACAATGAGCAGTTCTTC. The variable domain in full, with the rest retrieved from reference TRBV9 and TRBJ2-1, is DSGVTQTPKHLITATGQRVTLRCSPRSGDLSVYWYQQSLDQGLQFLIQYYNGEERAKGNILERFSAQQFPDLHSELNLSSLELGDSALYFCASSVGRYNEQFFGPGTRLTVL.

This clone has just one count. V gene TRBV9 combines with J gene TRBJ1-1, with D unclear. Germline CDR1 reads SGDLS; CDR2 reads YYNGEE. The V and J ends lost 0 bases and 0 bases respectively, with 9 bases between them. This CDR3 has 15 residues. The CDR3 here is CASSVGQRMNTEAFF. The DNA for the CDR3 is TGTGCCAGCAGCGTAGGGCAGAGAATGAACACTGAAGCTTTCTTT. The full variable domain, in which reference TRBV9 and TRBJ1-1 provide the parts outside the CDR3, is DSGVTQTPKHLITATGQRVTLRCSPRSGDLSVYWYQQSLDQGLQFLIQYYNGEERAKGNILERFSAQQFPDLHSELNLSSLELGDSALYFCASSVGQRMNTEAFFGQGTRLTVV.

This chain links TRBV5-6 with TRBJ2-2; a possible D gene is TRBD1 (6 bases). This CDR3 spans 14 amino acids. V lost 5 bases to trimming and J lost 5 bases, with 13 bases between them. The V gene's germline CDR1 is SGHDT and CDR2 YYEEEE. CDR3 residues: CASSLLQGTGELFF. The CDR3 coding sequence is TGTGCCAGCAGTTTGCTACAGGGAACCGGGGAGCTGTTTTTT. Together with reference TRBV5-6 and TRBJ2-2, the CDR3 gives the full variable domain: DAGVTQSPTHLIKTRGQQVTLRCSPKSGHDTVSWYQQALGQGPQFIFQYYEEEERQRGNFPDRFSGHQFPNYSSELNVNALLLGDSALYLCASSLLQGTGELFFGEGSRLTVL.

This clone has just one count. The CDR3 coding sequence is TGTGCCAGCAGTGGGGGACAGCTAAATAACTATGGCTACACCTTC. It yields the protein CASSGGQLNNYGYTF. The chain couples TRBV25-1 to TRBJ1-2; 7 nucleotides agree with TRBD1. J gave up 1 base and V 4 bases, and 6 bases lay outside the gene matches. The CDR3 loop spans 15 amino acids. Germline V CDR1 and CDR2: MGHDK, SYGVNS.